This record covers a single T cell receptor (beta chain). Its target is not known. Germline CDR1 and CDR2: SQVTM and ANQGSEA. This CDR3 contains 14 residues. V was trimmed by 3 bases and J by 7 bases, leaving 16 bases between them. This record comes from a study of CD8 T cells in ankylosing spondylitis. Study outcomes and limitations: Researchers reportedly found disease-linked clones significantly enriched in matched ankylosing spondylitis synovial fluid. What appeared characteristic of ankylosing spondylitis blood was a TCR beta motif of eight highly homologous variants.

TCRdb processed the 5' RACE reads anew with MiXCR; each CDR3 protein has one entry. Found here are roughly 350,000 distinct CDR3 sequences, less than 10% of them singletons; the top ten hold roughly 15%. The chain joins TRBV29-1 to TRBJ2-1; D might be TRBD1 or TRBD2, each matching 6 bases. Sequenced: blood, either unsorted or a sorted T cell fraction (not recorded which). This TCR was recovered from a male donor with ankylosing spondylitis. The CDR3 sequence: CSVDATGARNEQFF. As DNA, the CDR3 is TGCAGCGTTGACGCGACGGGGGCTCGGAATGAGCAGTTCTTC.